Listed here are 15 T cell receptor beta chains from one sample, sequenced in a study of T cell responses to AZD1222 COVID-19 vaccine. Some clones are missing from TCRdb's copy, which holds only in-frame ones; the method was immunoSEQ multiplex PCR. The repertoire holds over 100,000 clones, with 70% to 90% as singletons. This material consisted of peripheral blood, taken 28 days after the second AZD1222 dose. The receptors originated from an adult who received the AZD1222 COVID-19 vaccine.

V and J are TRBV19 and TRBJ1-5; D is possibly TRBD1 (6 bases). The CDR3 covers 15 residues. Trimming shortened V by 5 bases and J by 2 bases, and 13 bases separated the two germline ends. The germline V gene encodes CDR1 LNHDA and CDR2 SQIVND (reference sequence). The CDR3 protein is CASSLRSGGNQPQHF. The CDR3 DNA sequence: TGTGCCAGTAGTCTCCGGTCAGGGGGCAATCAGCCCCAGCATTTT.

The J gene is TRBJ1-1, the V gene TRBV7-8, with 7 nucleotides matching TRBD1. Germline CDR1 is SGHVS and CDR2 is FQNEAQ. CDR3 size: 13 residues. The V and J ends lost 5 bases and 6 bases, in that order; junction bases with no gene match: 6. CDR3 DNA sequence: TGTGCCAGCAGCCCTGGGACAGCGCCTGAAGCTTTCTTT. Translating gives CASSPGTAPEAFF.

J is TRBJ2-7 and V is TRBV7-9; unclear D gene. The CDR3 length is 15 residues. The V and J ends lost 2 bases and 5 bases respectively, with 16 bases between them. Germline CDR1 SEHNR, CDR2 FQNEAQ (reference sequence). CDR3 loop: CASSLNPVLTDEQYF. CDR3 bases: TGTGCCAGCAGCTTAAACCCAGTCCTAACGGACGAGCAGTACTTC.

The chain couples TRBV10-3 to TRBJ2-7; 8 positions match TRBD1. From germline, CDR1 is ENHRY and CDR2 SYGVKD. The CDR3 extends over 13 amino acids. J was trimmed by 7 bases and V by 3 bases; bases with no gene match: 5. CDR3: CAISDRGLWEQYF. As DNA, the CDR3 is TGTGCCATCAGTGACAGGGGGCTGTGGGAGCAGTACTTC.

The chain's CDR3 is CASSTGPNPLPYEQYF. In nucleotides, the CDR3 is TGTGCCAGCAGCACCGGACCCAATCCTCTACCCTACGAGCAGTACTTC. The chain couples TRBV9 to TRBJ2-7; D call uncertain. The germline V gene encodes CDR1 SGDLS and CDR2 YYNGEE. This CDR3 spans 16 amino acids. The ends were cut back, 4 bases at V and 2 bases at J, with 19 bases in the middle.

This chain uses TRBV12-3 or TRBV12-4 with TRBJ1-1, with D unresolved. The CDR3 consists of 12 residues. Trimming pared 3 bases from V and 3 bases from J, leaving 5 bases between. Here the CDR3 reads CASSLDHTEAFF. The CDR3 DNA reads as TGTGCCAGCAGTTTGGATCACACTGAAGCTTTCTTT.

This clone was seen a single time. This chain connects TRBV15 to TRBJ1-3, with a possible D match to TRBD1 (6 bases). The V end was cut by 3 bases, the J end by 2 bases, with 17 bases between. Germline V CDR1 and CDR2: LNHNV, YYDKDF (reference sequence). This CDR3 has 17 residues. CDR3 region: CATSSQAGGPAGNTIYF. The CDR3 DNA sequence: TGTGCCACCAGCAGCCAAGCGGGGGGGCCTGCTGGAAACACCATATATTTT.

The gene calls are TRBV5-6 and TRBJ1-2, with a weak D call TRBD1 (6 bases). CDR3 length: 14 amino acids. Trimming stripped 4 bases from V and 6 bases from J, with 16 bases between. Germline CDR1 and CDR2: SGHDT and YYEEEE. CDR3 region: CASSLTGGGHGYTF. CDR3 DNA sequence: TGTGCCAGCAGCCTGACCGGGGGCGGGCATGGCTACACCTTC. The entire variable domain, with the rest obtained from reference TRBV5-6 and TRBJ1-2, is as follows: DAGVTQSPTHLIKTRGQQVTLRCSPKSGHDTVSWYQQALGQGPQFIFQYYEEEERQRGNFPDRFSGHQFPNYSSELNVNALLLGDSALYLCASSLTGGGHGYTFGSGTRLTVV.

The V gene is TRBV28, the J gene TRBJ1-4, with a tentative D call TRBD1 (6 bases). The CDR3 covers 14 residues. From germline, CDR1 is MDHEN and CDR2 SYDVKM. Trimming pared 6 bases from V and 8 bases from J, leaving 16 bases between. Written as DNA, the CDR3 is TGTGCCAGCAGCAGACTCAGGGGTTCGGAAAAACTGTTTTTT. The encoded protein is CASSRLRGSEKLFF.

The count of this clone is one. This chain's CDR3 is CASSLDTIYEQYF. The CDR3 DNA reads TGTGCCAGCAGCTTAGATACCATTTACGAGCAGTACTTC. This sequence joins TRBV7-8 and TRBJ2-7; the D is unclear. Trimming left V 1 base short and J 4 bases short, with 8 bases between. The CDR3 length is 13 residues. CDR1 is SGHVS and CDR2 is FQNEAQ in the germline V gene.

The chain has TRBV7-9 and TRBJ2-1; 14 nucleotides match TRBD2. The germline V gene encodes CDR1 SEHNR and CDR2 FQNEAQ (reference sequence). Unmatched junction bases numbered 0, after V lost 5 bases and J lost 0 bases. This CDR3 comprises 16 residues. The CDR3 DNA follows: TGTGCCAGCAGCGGGACTAGCGGGAGCTCCTACAATGAGCAGTTCTTC. This gives the protein CASSGTSGSSYNEQFF.

The J gene is TRBJ2-6, the V gene TRBV7-3, with a tentative D call TRBD2 (6 bases). Germline CDR1 and CDR2: SGHTA and FQGTGA. There are 18 residues in the CDR3. Trimming removed 4 bases at V and 2 bases at J, with 18 bases between. The CDR3 coding sequence is TGTGCCAGCAGCTGGTTGGGGGGAAAGCTGGCTGGGGCCAACGTCCTGACTTTC. Translation: CASSWLGGKLAGANVLTF.

This chain joins TRBV18 and TRBJ1-1; D uncertain. Germline V gene sequence: CDR1 KGHSH, CDR2 LQKENI. V lost 3 bases and J 1 base, leaving 12 bases between the germline ends. The CDR3 totals 15 residues. The CDR3 coding sequence is TGTGCCAGCTCACCTAATGAGGTATCGAACACTGAAGCTTTCTTT. Translating it yields CASSPNEVSNTEAFF.

By sample share, this clone is medium-sized. Other DNA sequences in the sample encode the same CDR3. The chain employs TRBV9 and TRBJ1-5; 8 nucleotides agree with TRBD1. V was clipped by 3 bases and J by 4 bases; unmatched bases: 6. The CDR3 runs to 15 residues. Germline-derived CDR1 and CDR2 are SGDLS and YYNGEE. CDR3 sequence: CASSAGQGGNQPQHF. The CDR3 coding sequence is TGTGCCAGCAGCGCCGGACAGGGCGGAAATCAGCCCCAGCATTTT.

The chain links TRBV14 to TRBJ2-2; TRBD2 might be the D (6 bases). The CDR3 runs to 16 residues. From germline, CDR1 is SGHDN and CDR2 FVKESK. V was clipped by 4 bases and J by 3 bases, with 15 bases between them. CDR3 loop: CASSPMRGWDTGELFF. The CDR3 bases are TGTGCCAGCAGCCCTATGCGGGGATGGGACACCGGGGAGCTGTTTTTT.